The clone carrying this TCR beta chain was observed a few times. Its antigen is unidentified. This specimen comes from a study of beta chain features in type 1 diabetes. Findings of the study overall: VDJ junctions from patients with type 1 diabetes contained fewer insertions and more deletions.

Reverse transcribing all isolated RNA meant expressed TCRB transcripts were sequenced. Sequencing was performed with immunoSEQ multiplex PCR; in TCRdb, only in-frame clones are kept and a portion is missing. Of 150,000 to 200,000 clones listed, 7.5% to 10% are singletons. CDR1 SGHRS and CDR2 YFSETQ come from the germline V gene. The CDR3 consists of 15 residues. V was shortened by 4 bases and J by 4 bases, with 16 bases between the two germline ends. This chain links TRBV5-1 with TRBJ2-3; D might be TRBD2 (6 bases). The receptor was derived from a woman aged 18-29 years in good health. The material sequenced was central memory CD4+ T cells from blood. The CDR3 loop is CASSPSGVGADTQYF. The DNA of the CDR3 is TGCGCCAGCAGCCCATCGGGAGTAGGTGCAGATACGCAGTATTTT. Full variable domain (missing parts from reference TRBV5-1 and TRBJ2-3): KAGVTQTPRYLIKTRGQQVTLSCSPISGHRSVSWYQQTPGQGLQFLFEYFSETQRNKGNFPGRFSGRQFSNSRSEMNVSTLELGDSALYLCASSPSGVGADTQYFGPGTRLTVL.